What follows are 21 T cell receptor beta chains derived from one specimen sequenced in a study of T cell responses to AZD1222 COVID-19 vaccine. Sequencing was performed with immunoSEQ multiplex PCR; in TCRdb, only in-frame clones are kept and a portion is missing. This table has 120,000 to 150,000 clones, around nine tenths appearing once. The source material was peripheral blood, sampled on day 0 of AZD1222 vaccination. These receptors were obtained from an adult in good health.

The chain joins TRBV19 to TRBJ2-5; D might be TRBD1 (6 bases). Trimming took off 7 bases at V and 5 bases at J, with 8 bases between the two ends. In germline, CDR1 is LNHDA, CDR2 SQIVND (reference sequence). The CDR3 contains 11 residues. The CDR3: CASMRGETQYF. The CDR3 region has the DNA TGTGCCAGTATGAGGGGGGAGACCCAGTACTTC.

The chain joins TRBV19 to TRBJ1-1, with D possibly matching TRBD1 (6 bases). The V end lost 7 bases, the J end lost 4 bases, and 13 bases lay between the germline ends. CDR1 is LNHDA and CDR2 is SQIVND in the germline V gene (reference sequence). The CDR3 covers 13 residues. CDR3 sequence reads: CASTGADVTEAFF. Here the CDR3 DNA reads TGTGCCAGTACGGGGGCAGATGTCACTGAAGCTTTCTTT.

The chain links TRBV14 to TRBJ2-2, with a tentative D call TRBD1 (6 bases). The CDR3 runs 15 residues. Germline V gene sequence: CDR1 SGHDN, CDR2 FVKESK. Trimming took 2 bases from V and 6 from J, leaving 13 bases between them. The CDR3 is CASSQHVAGAGELFF. The CDR3 DNA reads TGTGCCAGCAGCCAACACGTAGCAGGGGCCGGGGAGCTGTTTTTT.

V is TRBV7-2 and J is TRBJ1-1; 7 nucleotides line up with TRBD1. J lost 9 bases, V lost 4 bases, and 11 bases had no gene match. The CDR3 spans 14 residues. CDR1 is SGHTA and CDR2 is FQGNSA in the germline V gene. In DNA, the CDR3 is TGTGCCAGCAGCTCTCCCGGGGCAGGGGGTAAAGCTTTCTTT. This sequence encodes CASSSPGAGGKAFF.

The chain links TRBV9 to TRBJ2-7; 11 bases line up with TRBD2. The V segment lost 3 bases and the J segment 0 bases; nucleotides outside the gene matches: 5. The CDR3 totals 16 residues. Germline CDR1 SGDLS, CDR2 YYNGEE. The CDR3 region is CASSGSGTSGSYEQYF. DNA of the CDR3: TGTGCCAGCAGCGGATCCGGGACTAGCGGCTCCTACGAGCAGTACTTC.

This clone was seen more than once but under ten times. This chain links TRBV7-8 with TRBJ2-7; TRBD1 might be the D (5 bases). Germline-derived CDR1 and CDR2 are SGHVS and FQNEAQ. The CDR3 is 13 amino acids. The ends were cut back, 1 base at V and 6 bases at J, with 10 bases in the middle. As DNA, the CDR3 is TGTGCCAGCAGCTTAGGAGTGGACACCGAGCAGTACTTC. This gives the protein CASSLGVDTEQYF.

The chain combines TRBV24-1 with TRBJ2-7; 7 positions match TRBD2. V shed 1 base and J 0 bases; nucleotides not matched to a gene: 20. From germline, CDR1 is KGHDR and CDR2 SFDVKD. This CDR3 region has 21 residues. The CDR3 is CATSDFPGLERDPGCSYEQYF. In DNA form, the CDR3 reads TGTGCCACCAGTGATTTTCCGGGGTTGGAGCGGGACCCTGGCTGCTCCTACGAGCAGTACTTC.

J is TRBJ2-1 and V is TRBV6-2 or TRBV6-3; 7 positions agree with TRBD2. The CDR3 is 16 residues long. The ends lost 2 bases at V and 7 bases at J; junction bases unmatched: 11. Per the germline V gene, CDR1 is MNHEY and CDR2 is SVGEGT. The CDR3 is CASSYVGAGVINEQFF. DNA for the CDR3: TGTGCCAGCAGTTACGTTGGGGCGGGAGTAATTAATGAGCAGTTCTTC.

The genes are TRBV7-6 and TRBJ1-4; unclear D gene. The germline V gene has CDR1 SGHVS and CDR2 FNYEAQ. V was pared by 3 bases and J by 3 bases, with 8 bases between. The CDR3 length is 14 residues. CDR3 residues: CASSLDGPNEKLFF. As DNA, the CDR3 is TGTGCCAGCAGCTTGGACGGCCCTAATGAAAAACTGTTTTTT.

The J gene is TRBJ1-5, the V gene TRBV18; 9 nucleotides align to TRBD1. CDR1 KGHSH and CDR2 LQKENI come from the germline V gene. Trimming at V came to 4 bases and at J to 7 bases, leaving 8 bases not matched to a gene. The CDR3 totals 15 residues. As DNA, the CDR3 is TGTGCCAGCTCACTTACAGGGGGCGCCCCCCAGCCCCAGCATTTT. Protein product: CASSLTGGAPQPQHF.

The V and J genes are TRBV28 and TRBJ2-7, with D possibly called TRBD1 or TRBD2 (5 bases each). The CDR3 runs 16 residues. V was shortened by 10 bases and J by 3 bases, with 25 bases between the two germline ends. In germline, CDR1 is MDHEN, CDR2 SYDVKM. The CDR3 bases are TGTGCCACCGAACTGTCGGGGCCCCATAAACACTACGAGCAGTACTTC. Residues: CATELSGPHKHYEQYF.

The rearrangement joins TRBV11-3 to TRBJ2-3; 11 bases align to TRBD2. The CDR3 contains 18 residues. J gave up 4 bases and V 1 base, and 10 bases lay outside the gene matches. Germline-derived CDR1 and CDR2 are SGHNT and YENEEA. As DNA, the CDR3 is TGTGCCAGCAGCTTAGGGAAGAAACTAGCGGGAGCTTCAGATACGCAGTATTTT. Amino acid sequence: CASSLGKKLAGASDTQYF.

This clone was detected once. The genes are TRBV9 and TRBJ1-3; no reliable D call. The CDR3 extends over 15 amino acids. Trimming pared 1 base from V and 7 bases from J, leaving 15 bases between. Germline CDR1 is SGDLS and CDR2 is YYNGEE. The CDR3 DNA reads as TGTGCCAGCAGCGTATTCGGGTCCGCGGGTAACACCATATATTTT. Protein sequence: CASSVFGSAGNTIYF.

The chain links TRBV10-3 to TRBJ1-5; TRBD1 matches 11 bases. The CDR3 covers 14 residues. Germline assignment: CDR1 ENHRY and CDR2 SYGVKD. The trim removed 4 bases at V and 4 bases at J, leaving 0 bases unmatched. CDR3 protein: CAISGDRGNQPQHF. The CDR3 coding sequence is TGTGCCATCAGTGGGGACAGGGGGAATCAGCCCCAGCATTTT.

The rearrangement uses TRBV12-3 or TRBV12-4 and TRBJ1-4; D not resolved. The ends were cut back, 1 base at V and 7 bases at J, with 4 bases in the middle. The CDR3 sequence is 12 residues long. The CDR3 DNA reads as TGTGCCAGCAGTTTAGATGCTGAAAAACTGTTTTTT. Translation: CASSLDAEKLFF.

The chain links TRBV28 to TRBJ2-7; D unresolved. The germline gives CDR1 MDHEN, CDR2 SYDVKM. The CDR3 is 12 residues long. Trimming left V 4 bases short and J 6 bases short, with 10 bases between. The CDR3 here is CASSSIIPEQYF. For the CDR3, the DNA is TGTGCCAGCAGTTCAATTATTCCCGAGCAGTACTTC.

The rearrangement links TRBV6-2 or TRBV6-3 to TRBJ1-2; possibly TRBD1 for D (6 bases). Trimming took 6 bases from V and 2 from J, leaving 10 bases between them. CDR1 and CDR2 (germline): MNHEY, SVGEGT. This CDR3 has 13 amino acids. CDR3 nucleotides: TGTGCCAGCAGCCGGGACAACAACTATGGCTACACCTTC. Translation: CASSRDNNYGYTF.

The rearrangement links TRBV5-1 to TRBJ1-3; a weak D match, TRBD1 (5 bases). Trimming took 5 bases from V and 0 from J, leaving 21 bases between them. The V gene's germline CDR1 is SGHRS and CDR2 YFSETQ. The CDR3 consists of 18 residues. CDR3 DNA: TGCGCCAGCAGGGGCTCTCTTGACAGCGGCGGCTCTGGAAACACCATATATTTT. This translates into CASRGSLDSGGSGNTIYF.

This chain joins TRBV20-1 and TRBJ2-7; 7 bases are a match to TRBD2. V gave up 3 bases and J gave up 0 bases; unmatched junction bases: 2. Germline V gene lookup returns CDR1 DFQATT and CDR2 SNEGSKA (reference sequence). The CDR3 extends over 13 amino acids. The CDR3 region has the DNA TGCAGTGCTAGTCCTAGCGGCTCCTACGAGCAGTACTTC. Translating it yields CSASPSGSYEQYF.

The V gene is TRBV7-8, the J gene TRBJ2-1; the D gene is possibly TRBD2 (6 bases). This CDR3 has 13 amino acids. Per the germline V gene, CDR1 is SGHVS and CDR2 is FQNEAQ. V was clipped by 7 bases and J by 7 bases, with 14 bases between them. The CDR3 bases are TGTGCCAGCACTGGAGGGCCGGGAAATGAGCAGTTCTTC. The encoded protein is CASTGGPGNEQFF. Together with reference TRBV7-8 and TRBJ2-1, the CDR3 gives the full variable domain: GAGVSQSPRYKVAKRGQDVALRCDPISGHVSLFWYQQALGQGPEFLTYFQNEAQLDKSGLPSDRFFAERPEGSVSTLKIQRTQQEDSAVYLCASTGGPGNEQFFGPGTRLTVL.

The V gene is TRBV7-6, the J gene TRBJ2-7; 10 bases line up with TRBD2. CDR1 SGHVS and CDR2 FNYEAQ come from the germline V gene. Unmatched junction bases numbered 7, after V lost 2 bases and J lost 3 bases. CDR3 length equals 16 residues. The CDR3 sequence is CASSLFPSGGLYEQYF. DNA for the CDR3: TGTGCCAGCAGCTTATTCCCTAGCGGGGGACTCTACGAGCAGTACTTC. The full variable domain, in which reference TRBV7-6 and TRBJ2-7 provide the parts outside the CDR3, is GAGVSQSPRYKVTKRGQDVALRCDPISGHVSLYWYRQALGQGPEFLTYFNYEAQQDKSGLPNDRFSAERPEGSISTLTIQRTEQRDSAMYRCASSLFPSGGLYEQYFGPGTRLTVT.